This T cell receptor beta chain is from a study of T cells after yellow fever vaccination. This clonotype was seen a few times. TCRdb reprocessed the 5' RACE reads with MiXCR, giving one entry per CDR3 protein. The table lists 550,000 or so distinct CDR3 sequences, 15% to 20% of them singletons. The germline V gene has CDR1 SEHNR and CDR2 FQNEAQ (reference sequence). V lost 5 bases and J lost 12; bases outside the gene matches: 9. This CDR3 has 13 amino acids. This TCR was sampled from a man aged 30 to 45 who received the YFV17D yellow fever vaccine. The sequencing used PBMCs, collected 15 days after the yellow fever booster vaccination. The chain links TRBV7-9 to TRBJ2-4, with TRBD2 matching 8 bases. The CDR3 sequence: CASSTTGTRDQYF. The CDR3 DNA follows: TGTGCCAGCAGCACAACCGGGACTAGAGATCAGTACTTC.